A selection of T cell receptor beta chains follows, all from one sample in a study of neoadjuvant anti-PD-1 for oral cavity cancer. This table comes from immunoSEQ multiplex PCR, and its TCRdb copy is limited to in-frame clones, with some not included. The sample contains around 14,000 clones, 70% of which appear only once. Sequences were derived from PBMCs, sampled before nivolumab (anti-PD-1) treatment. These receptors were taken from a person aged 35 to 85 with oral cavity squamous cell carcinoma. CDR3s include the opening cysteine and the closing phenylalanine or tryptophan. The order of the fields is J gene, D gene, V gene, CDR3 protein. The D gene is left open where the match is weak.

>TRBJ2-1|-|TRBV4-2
CASSQDLLAFIYNEQFF
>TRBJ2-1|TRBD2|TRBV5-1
CASSPTSGRANEQFF
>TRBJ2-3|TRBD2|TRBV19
CASFYIKLAGGTTSTDTQYF
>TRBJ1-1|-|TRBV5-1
CASSFGGEGTEAFF
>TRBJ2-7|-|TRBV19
CASSLQGGHSYEQYF
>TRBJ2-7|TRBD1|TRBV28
CASTQSGGQGYEQYF
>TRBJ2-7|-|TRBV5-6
CASSLTGRGVRFYEQYF
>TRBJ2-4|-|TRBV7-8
CASSPRRLLAKNIQYF
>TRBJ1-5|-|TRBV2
CASSERRRTSQPQHF
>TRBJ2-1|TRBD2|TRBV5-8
CARRAGSSYNEQFF
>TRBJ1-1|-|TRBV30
CARRGWGRNEVEF
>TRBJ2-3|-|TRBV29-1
CSVEDLTDTQYF
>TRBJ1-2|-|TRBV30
CAWNPTVGGGYTF
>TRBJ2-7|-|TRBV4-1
CASSQASVGTYEQYF
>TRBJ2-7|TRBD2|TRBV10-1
CASSGGHGAGPGYEQYF
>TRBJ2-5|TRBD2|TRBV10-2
CASSDPAGGRETQYF
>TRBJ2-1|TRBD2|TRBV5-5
CASTTPQGRGGLGSQKQFF
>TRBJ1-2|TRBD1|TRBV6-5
CASSYGTANYGYTF
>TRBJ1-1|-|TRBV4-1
CASSQGQFKNTEAFF
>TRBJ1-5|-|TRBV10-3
CAISPDGARQPQHF
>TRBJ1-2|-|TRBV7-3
CASSTTGRGGYTF
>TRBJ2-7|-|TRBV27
CASSTGWTYEQYF
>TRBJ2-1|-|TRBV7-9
CASSPPGTNEQFF
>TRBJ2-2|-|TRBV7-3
CASSFSGGASGELFF
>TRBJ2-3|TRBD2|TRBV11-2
CASSRGTSGLTDTQYF
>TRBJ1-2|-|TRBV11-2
CASSLARGGYGYTF
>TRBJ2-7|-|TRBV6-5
CASSYVGAGEQYF
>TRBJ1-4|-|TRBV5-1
CASSPQTLGNEKLFF
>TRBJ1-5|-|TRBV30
CAWSDSDRRNQPQHF
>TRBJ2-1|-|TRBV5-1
CASSDPSSYNEQFF
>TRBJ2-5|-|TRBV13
CASSLVWANQETQYF
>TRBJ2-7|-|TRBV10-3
CAIRPSPGPLYEQYF
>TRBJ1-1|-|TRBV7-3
CASSVDTGHPEAFF
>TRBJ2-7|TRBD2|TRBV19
CASSIGASGGPLSYEQYF
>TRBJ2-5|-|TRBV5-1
CASGPYPGAETQYF
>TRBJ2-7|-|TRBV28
CASSLWDSLREQYF
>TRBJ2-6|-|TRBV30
CAWSGPGPVLTF
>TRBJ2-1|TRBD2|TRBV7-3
CASSSWASGSEQFF
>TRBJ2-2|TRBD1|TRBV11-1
CASSSLTGGLPGELFF
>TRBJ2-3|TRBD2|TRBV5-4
CASSLEAGVGVADTQYF
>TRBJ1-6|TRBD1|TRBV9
CASSTTGTVNSPLHF
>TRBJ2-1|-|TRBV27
CASSSIRDVSSYNEQFF
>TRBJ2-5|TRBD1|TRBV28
CASSSGQGIDETQYF
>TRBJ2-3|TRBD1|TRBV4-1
CASSQFRTGGIDTQYF
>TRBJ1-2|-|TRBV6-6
CASSGDTSGYGYTF
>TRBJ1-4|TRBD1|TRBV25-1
CASTAVGPQGGEKLFF
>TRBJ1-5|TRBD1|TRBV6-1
CASTDAQGARQPQHF
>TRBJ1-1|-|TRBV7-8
CASSLEVENTEAFF
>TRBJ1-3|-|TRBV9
CASSVGGRNTIYF
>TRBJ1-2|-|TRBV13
CASSLEGGISSGYTF
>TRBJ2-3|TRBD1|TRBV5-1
CASSLDGTGASWEAQYF
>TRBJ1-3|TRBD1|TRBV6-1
CAGRLETGQNTIYF
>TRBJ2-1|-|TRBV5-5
CASSLDGHAYNEQFF
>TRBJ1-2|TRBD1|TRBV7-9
CASSLAGDRGRSGYTF